This TCR beta chain was captured in a study of shared clonotypes between healthy human individuals. Concerning this clone itself: Its antigen is unidentified.

The CDR3 has 12 residues. The germline V and J ends were trimmed by 5 bases and 9 bases, with 14 bases remaining between them. Germline CDR1 is SQVTM and CDR2 is ANQGSEA. Findings and caveats of the study: Larger estimated richness was generally seen in naive subsets than in memory subsets.

Evenly divided among several immunoSEQ plates was the genomic DNA of each subset. Measured with immunoSEQ multiplex PCR; TCRdb has only the in-frame clones, and not every one. The sample consists of roughly 1,100,000 clones, around 74% of them appearing once. The sample taken for sequencing was memory CD4+ T cells sorted from blood. Indicated subset: CD45RA-negative fraction. The clonotype comes from a man between 18 and 29 years old in good health. The V call is TRBV29-1, the J call TRBJ2-1; D is unclear. The CDR3 loop is CSVQGPVGEQFF. The DNA for the CDR3 is TGCAGCGTTCAAGGGCCCGTCGGTGAGCAGTTCTTC.